The entry below gives a single T cell receptor (beta chain) sequence along with its context. The germline V and J ends were trimmed by 4 bases and 3 bases, with 13 bases remaining between them. Germline CDR1 reads ENHRY; CDR2 reads SYGVKD. The length of the CDR3 is 14 residues. This sample stems from a study of identical twins. TCRdb re-analysed the 5' RACE reads in MiXCR, keeping a single row per CDR3 protein. Seen here are about 730,000 distinct CDR3 sequences, 20% to 25% observed once, and the top ten hold about 4.3%. These same data were also listed under a study on T cells expressing NK-cell markers. That report notes: The HCMV specificity of the expanded NKG2C+ T cell clones stayed unresolved.

The source is a woman between 18 and 30 years old in good health. Sequenced sample: PBMCs. This chain uses TRBV10-3 with TRBJ2-7; D is uncertain. The CDR3 region has the DNA TGTGCCATCAGTGGCTACTCGGCACACTACGAGCAGTACTTC. As protein: CAISGYSAHYEQYF.